The 23 T cell receptor beta chains below all came from one sample that was sequenced in a study of T cell responses to AZD1222 COVID-19 vaccine. The data were produced by immunoSEQ multiplex PCR, yet TCRdb's version contains in-frame clones alone and is incomplete. The sample carries under 150,000 clones, roughly 90% recorded once. This material consisted of peripheral blood, taken on day 0 of MenACWY control vaccination. The receptors stem from an adult in good health.

The V and J genes are TRBV30 and TRBJ2-3; D gene unclear. V was cut by 0 bases and J by 6 bases, with 4 bases left in between. Germline CDR1 and CDR2: GTSNPN and SVGIG (reference sequence). CDR3 size: 11 residues. In DNA, the CDR3 is TGTGCCTGGAGTGTATTGGATACGCAGTATTTT. Its protein product is CAWSVLDTQYF.

This chain uses TRBV19 with TRBJ1-5; perhaps TRBD1 as D (5 bases). Germline values: CDR1 LNHDA, CDR2 SQIVND (reference sequence). Trimming removed 4 bases from V and 0 bases from J, with 13 bases in between. The CDR3 sequence is 16 residues long. In DNA form, the CDR3 reads TGTGCCAGTAGTAGGGCAGGGTGGGTTAGCAATCAGCCCCAGCATTTT. Translating gives CASSRAGWVSNQPQHF.

The chain uses TRBV21-1 and TRBJ2-7; no check of the table's D call, TRBD1, against the DNA was made. TRBV21-1 is termed a pseudogene. This CDR3 region has 14 residues. The CDR3 spells CASSPRGSSYEQYF. The CDR3 DNA reads TGTGCCAGCAGCCCCAGGGGCAGCTCCTACGAGCAGTACTTC.

This clone was detected only once. The CDR3, as DNA: TGTGCCAGCAGCTTAGGTGGGACTAGTGGTGGGGATACGCAGTATTTT. Translated, it gives CASSLGGTSGGDTQYF. The chain carries TRBV7-2 and TRBJ2-3; the match to TRBD2 covers 8 bases. The V gene end was trimmed by 1 base and the J gene end by 6 bases; junction bases not matched to a gene: 9. Germline CDR1 is SGHTA and CDR2 is FQGNSA. CDR3 length equals 16 residues.

This clone was picked up one time. The V and J genes are TRBV20-1 and TRBJ1-1; unclear D gene. Germline V gene sequence: CDR1 DFQATT, CDR2 SNEGSKA (reference sequence). Trimming removed 3 bases from V and 8 bases from J, with 16 bases in between. The CDR3 has 13 amino acids. The CDR3 nucleotides read TGCAGTGCTAGTCTAGTGGCGGTGGGAGAAGCTTTCTTT. Its protein is CSASLVAVGEAFF.

The chain links TRBV9 to TRBJ2-3; a weak D match, TRBD2 (6 bases). V lost 6 bases to trimming and J lost 0 bases, with 8 bases between them. This CDR3 spans 13 amino acids. CDR1 SGDLS and CDR2 YYNGEE come from the germline V gene. The CDR3 sequence is CASKSGSTDTQYF. CDR3 DNA: TGTGCCAGCAAGAGCGGGAGCACAGATACGCAGTATTTT.

This clone was recorded only once. In DNA, the CDR3 is TGTGCCTGGACGAGTATTTCCCCCTACGAGCAGTACTTC. Residues: CAWTSISPYEQYF. The chain uses TRBV30 and TRBJ2-7; no definite D call. CDR3 length: 13 residues. V lost 4 bases to trimming and J lost 2 bases, with 12 bases between them. Per the germline V gene, CDR1 is GTSNPN and CDR2 is SVGIG (reference sequence).

The rearrangement joins TRBV7-6 to TRBJ2-3; 13 nucleotides match TRBD2. V was pared by 3 bases and J by 5 bases, with 5 bases of the junction left unmatched. Looked up from germline, CDR1 is SGHVS and CDR2 is FNYEAQ. The CDR3 length is 16 residues. CDR3 in DNA: TGTGCCAGCAGCTTTCCCAGGACTAGCGGGAGAGATACGCAGTATTTT. As protein: CASSFPRTSGRDTQYF.

The chain couples TRBV4-3 to TRBJ1-4; D ambiguous. The CDR3 has 15 amino acids. The ends were cut back, 3 bases at V and 8 bases at J, with 16 bases in the middle. Germline CDR1 and CDR2: LGHNA and YSLEER. CDR3 sequence reads: CASSQKSPAPEKLFF. The CDR3 DNA follows: TGCGCCAGCAGCCAGAAAAGTCCAGCGCCGGAAAAACTGTTTTTT.

The chain recombines TRBV5-5 with TRBJ2-7; 9 nucleotides line up with TRBD2. Unmatched junction bases numbered 8, after V lost 2 bases and J lost 2 bases. Germline V lookup: CDR1 SGHKS, CDR2 YYEKEE (reference sequence). This CDR3 has 16 residues. The CDR3 DNA follows: TGTGCCAGCAGCTTCCTTAGCGGGAGAGTCGCCTACGAGCAGTACTTC. Translation gives CASSFLSGRVAYEQYF.

V usage is TRBV25-1 and J usage is TRBJ2-2; D is possibly TRBD1 (6 bases). Trimming pared 7 bases from V and 5 bases from J, leaving 14 bases between. The germline gives CDR1 MGHDK, CDR2 SYGVNS. The CDR3 runs 14 residues. CDR3: CASTSLRGTGELFF. For the CDR3, the DNA is TGTGCCAGCACTAGCCTAAGGGGGACCGGGGAGCTGTTTTTT.

The V and J genes are TRBV7-3 and TRBJ2-1; 10 bases fit TRBD2. The CDR3 extends over 18 amino acids. Trimming removed 2 bases from V and 2 bases from J; junction bases left unmatched: 9. Germline V gene data show CDR1 as SGHTA and CDR2 as FQGTGA. The CDR3 loop is CASSLFQAGGPTYNEQFF. CDR3 bases: TGTGCCAGCAGCTTATTCCAAGCGGGAGGGCCGACCTACAATGAGCAGTTCTTC.

V gene TRBV4-3 combines with J gene TRBJ2-7, with 10 bases aligning to TRBD1. V dropped 4 bases and J dropped 2; count of bases not matched to a gene: 20. CDR3 length: 20 residues. The V gene's germline CDR1 is LGHNA and CDR2 YSLEER. The chain's CDR3 is CASSPYLDRGETSVPYEQYF. The CDR3 nucleotides are TGCGCCAGCAGCCCATATTTGGACAGGGGGGAGACTAGCGTCCCCTACGAGCAGTACTTC.

The chain combines TRBV5-4 with TRBJ2-5; TRBD1 matches 8 bases. The CDR3 runs 15 residues. Germline V CDR1 and CDR2: SGHNT, YYREEE (reference sequence). V dropped 4 bases and J dropped 5; count of bases not matched to a gene: 10. The DNA for the CDR3 is TGTGCCAGCAGCGTAAACAGGGGGACGGAGGAGACCCAGTACTTC. Protein: CASSVNRGTEETQYF.

This clone was picked up a small number of times. The V and J genes are TRBV9 and TRBJ2-5; D unresolved. V was cut by 4 bases and J by 5 bases, with 9 bases left in between. The CDR3 contains 12 residues. The germline gives CDR1 SGDLS, CDR2 YYNGEE. The CDR3 spells CASSSVGETQYF. The CDR3 coding sequence is TGTGCCAGCAGCTCTGTAGGGGAGACCCAGTACTTC.

V is TRBV27 and J is TRBJ2-1, with 8 bases aligning to TRBD1. Germline CDR1 is MNHEY and CDR2 is SMNVEV (reference sequence). V shed 4 bases and J 9 bases; nucleotides not matched to a gene: 8. This CDR3 has 14 amino acids. The CDR3 here is CASSSYGTGIEQFF. The DNA of the CDR3 is TGTGCCAGCAGTTCGTACGGGACAGGAATTGAGCAGTTCTTC.

The rearrangement uses TRBV7-2 and TRBJ2-3, with D maybe TRBD2 (5 bases). Germline loops: CDR1 SGHTA, CDR2 FQGNSA. The CDR3 has 17 amino acids. V was trimmed by 4 bases and J by 0 bases, leaving 17 bases between them. The CDR3 coding sequence is TGTGCCAGCAGCTGGCCCTCACTAGAGACTAGCACAGATACGCAGTATTTT. The encoded protein is CASSWPSLETSTDTQYF.

CDR3 residues: CASRGIQETQYF. The CDR3 region has the DNA TGTGCCAGCAGGGGAATACAAGAGACCCAGTACTTC. The genes are TRBV27 and TRBJ2-5; the D is unclear. The CDR3 totals 12 residues. Trimming cost V 6 bases and J 2 bases, with 7 bases left between them. The V gene's germline CDR1 is MNHEY and CDR2 SMNVEV (reference sequence).

J is TRBJ2-1 and V is TRBV24-1; a possible D gene is TRBD2 (6 bases). Trimming removed 5 bases from V and 3 bases from J, with 13 bases in between. The CDR3 loop spans 15 amino acids. The V gene's germline CDR1 is KGHDR and CDR2 SFDVKD. Here the CDR3 reads CATSGDRDFYNEQFF. The DNA of the CDR3 is TGTGCCACCAGTGGTGACCGGGACTTCTACAATGAGCAGTTCTTC.

The gene calls are TRBV14 and TRBJ1-1, with 9 bases identical to TRBD1. The CDR3 has 16 residues. The junction had 14 bases not matched to a gene; V was cut back by 8 bases and J by 4 bases. Germline V CDR1 and CDR2: SGHDN, FVKESK. CDR3 residues: CASLARDRDRVTEAFF. In DNA form, the CDR3 reads TGTGCCAGCTTAGCCCGGGACAGGGATCGAGTCACTGAAGCTTTCTTT.

The gene calls are TRBV5-4 and TRBJ2-1; either TRBD1 or TRBD2 may supply D (6 bases each). Per germline, CDR1 SGHNT and CDR2 YYREEE (reference sequence). The germline V and J ends were trimmed by 5 bases and 6 bases, with 12 bases remaining between them. The length of the CDR3 is 13 residues. CDR3: CASRIGGGNEQFF. The CDR3 DNA reads as TGTGCCAGCAGAATAGGAGGGGGCAATGAGCAGTTCTTC. Variable domain in full (rest from reference TRBV5-4 and TRBJ2-1): ETGVTQSPTHLIKTRGQQVTLRCSSQSGHNTVSWYQQALGQGPQFIFQYYREEENGRGNFPPRFSGLQFPNYSSELNVNALELDDSALYLCASRIGGGNEQFFGPGTRLTVL.

J is TRBJ2-7 and V is TRBV7-9, with 13 bases fitting TRBD2. Germline CDR1 reads SEHNR; CDR2 reads FQNEAQ (reference sequence). Germline trimming cut 6 bases from V and 4 bases from J; bases unmatched to any gene: 6. The CDR3 is made up of 15 amino acids. The CDR3 DNA reads TGTGCCAGCAGGGACGGACTAGCGGGAGTATACGAGCAGTACTTC. Its translation is CASRDGLAGVYEQYF.

The chain joins TRBV5-4 to TRBJ1-1, with D perhaps TRBD1 (5 bases). Per the germline V gene, CDR1 is SGHNT and CDR2 is YYREEE (reference sequence). With 0 bases removed from V and 1 base from J, the gap between germline ends came to 16 bases. CDR3 length: 17 residues. CDR3 amino acids: CASSLGGRSRWNTEAFF. The CDR3 coding sequence is TGTGCCAGCAGCTTGGGGGGACGCTCCAGGTGGAACACTGAAGCTTTCTTT. The whole variable domain, remainder taken from reference TRBV5-4 and TRBJ1-1, is ETGVTQSPTHLIKTRGQQVTLRCSSQSGHNTVSWYQQALGQGPQFIFQYYREEENGRGNFPPRFSGLQFPNYSSELNVNALELDDSALYLCASSLGGRSRWNTEAFFGQGTRLTVV.